This passage covers 26 T cell receptor beta chains from one sample sequenced in a study of T-cell memory formation after mild COVID-19. TCRdb analysed the 5' RACE reads with MiXCR anew, one entry per CDR3 protein. The table shows some 150,000 distinct CDR3 sequences, with 15% to 20% occurring only once. Sample: PBMCs or a T cell subset sorted from them (not recorded which). The receptors were gathered from an adult woman who had mild COVID-19 (a few samples of this study predate the infection). Cell type and time point are not known.

This chain links TRBV15 with TRBJ2-7; D gene ambiguous. The CDR3 has 15 residues. Germline V gene data show CDR1 as LNHNV and CDR2 as YYDKDF (reference sequence). Deletions cut 0 bases from V and 7 bases from J, with 16 bases between. CDR3 residues: CATSRDLGIGMEQYF. Here the CDR3 DNA reads TGTGCCACCAGCAGAGATCTTGGCATCGGTATGGAGCAGTACTTC.

This rearrangement joins TRBV12-3 or TRBV12-4 to TRBJ1-5, with D possibly being TRBD1 (5 bases). The V and J ends lost 3 bases and 2 bases respectively, with 14 bases between them. The CDR3 extends over 16 amino acids. CDR3 bases: TGTGCCAGCAGTTTGGTAGGGGCGCCTGGCAATCAGCCCCAGCATTTT. The encoded protein is CASSLVGAPGNQPQHF.

In DNA, the CDR3 is TGTGCCAGCAGCCCCCCCCCGAGGGTACTAGATGGCACAGATACGCAGTATTTT. Amino acids: CASSPPPRVLDGTDTQYF. The chain joins TRBV9 to TRBJ2-3, with D perhaps TRBD2 (5 bases). CDR3 length equals 18 residues. V lost 4 bases and J 1 base, leaving 22 bases between the germline ends. Germline V gene sequence: CDR1 SGDLS, CDR2 YYNGEE. Full variable domain (outside the CDR3, taken from reference TRBV9 and TRBJ2-3): DSGVTQTPKHLITATGQRVTLRCSPRSGDLSVYWYQQSLDQGLQFLIQYYNGEERAKGNILERFSAQQFPDLHSELNLSSLELGDSALYFCASSPPPRVLDGTDTQYFGPGTRLTVL.

This clonotype was observed a few times. The chain combines TRBV20-1 with TRBJ2-3, with 13 bases identical to TRBD2. Germline-derived CDR1 and CDR2 are DFQATT and SNEGSKA (reference sequence). V lost 6 bases to trimming and J lost 5 bases; unmatched junction nucleotides: 5. This CDR3 region has 14 residues. The CDR3 region is CSAPLAGGVDTQYF. CDR3 coding DNA: TGCAGTGCCCCACTAGCGGGAGGGGTAGATACGCAGTATTTT.

The rearrangement uses TRBV7-9 and TRBJ2-7; D possibly corresponds to TRBD1 (6 bases). CDR1 is SEHNR, CDR2 FQNEAQ, per germline (reference sequence). The CDR3 length is 12 residues. The V and J ends lost 10 bases and 5 bases respectively, with 15 bases between them. CDR3 residues: CATGTQLDEQYF. The DNA for the CDR3 is TGTGCCACCGGGACACAGCTGGACGAGCAGTACTTC.

This clonotype was seen more than once but under ten times. This rearrangement joins TRBV5-1 to TRBJ2-3; a possible D gene is TRBD2 (7 bases). Between the trimmed V and J ends, which lost 6 bases and 0 bases, there was a span of 20 bases. The length of the CDR3 is 17 residues. Germline V gene sequence: CDR1 SGHRS, CDR2 YFSETQ. The DNA of the CDR3 is TGCGCCAGCACCCACCGCGGGCGGGGGCCCAGCACAGATACGCAGTATTTT. Its protein product is CASTHRGRGPSTDTQYF. The complete variable domain, with remaining parts taken from reference TRBV5-1 and TRBJ2-3, reads KAGVTQTPRYLIKTRGQQVTLSCSPISGHRSVSWYQQTPGQGLQFLFEYFSETQRNKGNFPGRFSGRQFSNSRSEMNVSTLELGDSALYLCASTHRGRGPSTDTQYFGPGTRLTVL.

This clonotype appeared a few times. The chain recombines TRBV19 with TRBJ2-5; the match to TRBD2 covers 12 bases. This CDR3 comprises 16 residues. Germline assignment: CDR1 LNHDA and CDR2 SQIVND (reference sequence). V lost 4 bases and J lost 5; bases outside the gene matches: 8. The CDR3: CASSNQGLAGRETQYF. The CDR3 DNA reads as TGTGCCAGTAGTAACCAAGGACTAGCGGGAAGGGAGACCCAGTACTTC.

This rearrangement joins TRBV5-1 to TRBJ1-1, with D unclear. V lost 2 bases and J lost 1, with 12 bases in between. This CDR3 spans 15 amino acids. Germline CDR1 and CDR2: SGHRS and YFSETQ. DNA of the CDR3: TGCGCCAGCAGCTTTCTGGGTCAGGAGAACACTGAAGCTTTCTTT. It yields the protein CASSFLGQENTEAFF. Supplemented by reference TRBV5-1 and TRBJ1-1, the full variable domain reads KAGVTQTPRYLIKTRGQQVTLSCSPISGHRSVSWYQQTPGQGLQFLFEYFSETQRNKGNFPGRFSGRQFSNSRSEMNVSTLELGDSALYLCASSFLGQENTEAFFGQGTRLTVV.

In DNA, the CDR3 is TGTGCCGACAGATATGCCATAGCGGGGGGGCCAAATGAGCAGTTCTTC. Residues: CADRYAIAGGPNEQFF. This sequence joins TRBV12-3 or TRBV12-4 and TRBJ2-1, with 11 bases identical to TRBD2. This CDR3 spans 16 amino acids. V dropped 11 bases and J dropped 7; count of bases not matched to a gene: 16.

This clonotype occurred a few times. The genes are TRBV5-6 and TRBJ1-4; 8 nucleotides match TRBD1. Germline V gives CDR1 SGHDT, CDR2 YYEEEE. The junction had 4 bases not matched to a gene; V was cut back by 2 bases and J by 4 bases. CDR3 length equals 15 residues. The CDR3 is CASSFRDRLNEKLFF. The DNA of the CDR3 is TGTGCCAGCAGCTTTCGGGACAGGCTTAATGAAAAACTGTTTTTT.

The table lists this clonotype with a few counts. The chain links TRBV4-1 to TRBJ1-2, with D possibly being TRBD1 (5 bases). The CDR3 is made up of 14 amino acids. Germline V lookup: CDR1 MGHRA, CDR2 YSYEKL. V lost 2 bases and J 8 bases, leaving 15 bases between the germline ends. The CDR3 DNA reads TGCGCCAGCAGCCAACTAGGAACCAGGGACGGCTACACCTTC. Amino acids: CASSQLGTRDGYTF.

This clonotype was observed a few times. V gene TRBV7-8 combines with J gene TRBJ1-1; 8 nucleotides match TRBD1. Germline CDR1 reads SGHVS; CDR2 reads FQNEAQ. The CDR3 extends over 15 amino acids. V gave up 2 bases and J gave up 6 bases; unmatched junction bases: 8. Written as DNA, the CDR3 is TGTGCCAGCAGCTTAAATTCAGTACAGGGGGCTGAAGCTTTCTTT. Translation gives CASSLNSVQGAEAFF.

Here the CDR3 reads CSARQRNYGYTF. Written as DNA, the CDR3 is TGCAGTGCTCGACAGAGAAACTATGGCTACACCTTC. V gene TRBV20-1 combines with J gene TRBJ1-2; TRBD1 is a possible D gene (5 bases). The V and J ends lost 5 bases and 2 bases respectively, with 9 bases between them. This CDR3 is 12 amino acids long. Germline V lookup: CDR1 DFQATT, CDR2 SNEGSKA (reference sequence).

The chain employs TRBV7-2 and TRBJ2-1, with 7 nucleotides matching TRBD2. V shed 5 bases, J shed 8 bases, and the junction held 9 bases outside the gene matches. CDR1 and CDR2 from the germline V gene are SGHTA and FQGNSA. The CDR3 has 14 amino acids. The CDR3 DNA reads TGTGCCAGCAGCCTCCGGACTAGAAGCCATGAGCAGTTCTTC. Translating it yields CASSLRTRSHEQFF.

V and J are TRBV7-6 and TRBJ1-1, with TRBD1 as a possible D gene (6 bases). Germline CDR1 reads SGHVS; CDR2 reads FNYEAQ. Trimming left V 8 bases short and J 1 base short, with 11 bases between. This CDR3 is built from 13 residues. The CDR3 DNA reads TGTGCCAGCGGATTACAGGGGAACACTGAAGCTTTCTTT. Its translation: CASGLQGNTEAFF.

The chain links TRBV20-1 to TRBJ2-1; TRBD1 matches 9 bases. The CDR3 runs to 13 residues. The germline CDR1 and CDR2 sequences are DFQATT and SNEGSKA (reference sequence). J lost 8 bases, V lost 5 bases, and 7 bases had no gene match. DNA of the CDR3: TGCAGTGCTCCGACAGGGGGTAGGGATGAGCAGTTCTTC. Its protein is CSAPTGGRDEQFF.

This sequence joins TRBV5-4 and TRBJ2-3; 9 bases fit TRBD2. CDR1 is SGHNT, CDR2 YYREEE, per germline (reference sequence). The CDR3 sequence is 16 residues long. V lost 6 bases, J lost 1 base, and 9 bases stayed unmatched. The CDR3 DNA follows: TGTGCCAGCACTTTGGATAGCGGGAGAGGCACAGATACGCAGTATTTT. Translation: CASTLDSGRGTDTQYF.

This chain uses TRBV15 with TRBJ2-2; perhaps TRBD2 as D (5 bases). V shed 6 bases and J shed 2 bases, with 10 bases lying between them. The CDR3 extends over 14 amino acids. Germline loops: CDR1 LNHNV, CDR2 YYDKDF (reference sequence). The CDR3, as DNA: TGTGCCACCAGTGCGGGCGGAAACACCGGGGAGCTGTTTTTT. Protein sequence: CATSAGGNTGELFF.

The CDR3 DNA follows: TGTGCCAGCAGTATGGCGACAGGGGCCGAGCAGTACTTC. Translation: CASSMATGAEQYF. The gene calls are TRBV12-3 or TRBV12-4 and TRBJ2-7; the match to TRBD1 covers 8 bases. Trimming took 5 bases from V and 6 from J; bases not matched to a gene: 6. The CDR3 runs to 13 residues.

The chain combines TRBV24-1 with TRBJ2-6, with D possibly called TRBD1 or TRBD2 (5 bases each). Trimming left V 3 bases short and J 4 bases short, with 12 bases between. The CDR3 extends over 16 amino acids. Germline V gene lookup returns CDR1 KGHDR and CDR2 SFDVKD. CDR3 DNA sequence: TGTGCCACCAGTGATACAGCAGGGACCGGGGCCAACGTCCTGACTTTC. It specifies CATSDTAGTGANVLTF.

The table lists this clonotype with a few counts. The chain uses TRBV5-1 and TRBJ2-2, with TRBD2 identical over 7 bases. Per the germline V gene, CDR1 is SGHRS and CDR2 is YFSETQ. The CDR3 contains 16 residues. Trimming cost V 0 bases and J 3 bases; bases outside gene matches: 5. CDR3 loop: CASSLVSGVDTGELFF. The CDR3 nucleotides read TGCGCCAGCAGCTTGGTGAGCGGGGTCGACACCGGGGAGCTGTTTTTT. Together with reference TRBV5-1 and TRBJ2-2, the CDR3 gives the full variable domain: KAGVTQTPRYLIKTRGQQVTLSCSPISGHRSVSWYQQTPGQGLQFLFEYFSETQRNKGNFPGRFSGRQFSNSRSEMNVSTLELGDSALYLCASSLVSGVDTGELFFGEGSRLTVL.

This clonotype came up a few times. The chain links TRBV10-3 to TRBJ2-7, with D hard to call. The V gene lost 6 bases and the J gene lost 4 bases, with 10 bases spanning the gap. Germline-derived CDR1 and CDR2 are ENHRY and SYGVKD. The CDR3 runs to 12 residues. The CDR3 sequence is CAIRVGEYEQYF. DNA for the CDR3: TGTGCCATCAGGGTCGGAGAATACGAGCAGTACTTC.

This clonotype has just a few counts. This rearrangement joins TRBV7-2 to TRBJ2-4, with TRBD2 identical over 11 bases. The ends lost 3 bases at V and 0 bases at J; junction bases unmatched: 7. The CDR3 loop spans 18 amino acids. Germline V lookup: CDR1 SGHTA, CDR2 FQGNSA. CDR3 amino acids: CASSFGGLAELAKNIQYF. The DNA of the CDR3 is TGTGCCAGCAGCTTCGGGGGACTAGCGGAACTAGCCAAAAACATTCAGTACTTC.

The chain links TRBV27 to TRBJ1-1; a possible D gene is TRBD1 (6 bases). Germline CDR1 is MNHEY and CDR2 is SMNVEV (reference sequence). This CDR3 region has 13 residues. Trimming removed 10 bases from V and 3 bases from J, with 15 bases in between. CDR3 protein: CATRGQGDTEAFF. CDR3 nucleotides: TGTGCCACCCGGGGGCAGGGTGACACTGAAGCTTTCTTT.

This rearrangement joins TRBV5-1 to TRBJ2-3; TRBD1 agrees at 10 bases. V shed 0 bases and J 2 bases; nucleotides not matched to a gene: 9. The CDR3 consists of 18 residues. Germline V lookup: CDR1 SGHRS, CDR2 YFSETQ. In DNA form, the CDR3 reads TGCGCCAGCAGCTTGGCCCAGACCGGGACAGGGGTCACAGATACGCAGTATTTT. It translates to CASSLAQTGTGVTDTQYF.

The chain carries TRBV20-1 and TRBJ1-1, with D hard to call. V gave up 1 base and J gave up 3 bases, with 6 bases separating them. The CDR3 runs 12 residues. Germline-derived CDR1 and CDR2 are DFQATT and SNEGSKA (reference sequence). CDR3 bases: TGCAGTGCTAGAGGTCCGGACACTGAAGCTTTCTTT. Residues: CSARGPDTEAFF.